The 20 T cell receptor beta chains given below trace back to one sample, sequenced in a study of Ad26.COV2.S vaccination and SARS-CoV-2 variants. Libraries were prepared by immunoSEQ multiplex PCR; TCRdb keeps only in-frame clonotypes and omits some of them. The sample comprises approximately 460,000 clones, roughly 87% of which are singletons, and approximately 1.7% rests with the top ten. Treatment described: 19 received Ad26.COV2.S at low or high dose, single or two shots; roughly five received placebo; per-sample allocation not given. Vaccine and placebo recipients were sampled on day 63 after the first injection. The sequencing here drew on peripheral blood, taken in a trial of Ad26.COV2.S vaccine versus placebo. Receptors were obtained from a person aged 18-65 years who received the Ad26.COV2.S COVID-19 vaccine or a placebo.

There are a few counts of this clone. This rearrangement joins TRBV9 to TRBJ1-2; D gene uncertain. V was cut by 6 bases and J by 4 bases, with 7 bases left in between. Germline assignment: CDR1 SGDLS and CDR2 YYNGEE. The CDR3 runs to 11 residues. The chain's CDR3 is CASNLFYGYTF. CDR3 DNA: TGTGCCAGCAACCTTTTCTATGGCTACACCTTC.

V usage is TRBV5-1 and J usage is TRBJ1-5; D remains ambiguous. From germline, CDR1 is SGHRS and CDR2 YFSETQ. The V end was cut by 4 bases, the J end by 2 bases, with 16 bases between. The CDR3 length is 16 residues. The CDR3 DNA follows: TGCGCCAGCAGCCCGGACCGATTATATGGCAATCAGCCCCAGCATTTT. Its translation: CASSPDRLYGNQPQHF. Together with reference TRBV5-1 and TRBJ1-5, the CDR3 gives the full variable domain: KAGVTQTPRYLIKTRGQQVTLSCSPISGHRSVSWYQQTPGQGLQFLFEYFSETQRNKGNFPGRFSGRQFSNSRSEMNVSTLELGDSALYLCASSPDRLYGNQPQHFGDGTRLSIL.

The V call is TRBV28, the J call TRBJ1-4; 12 bases map to TRBD1. V gave up 8 bases and J gave up 7 bases; unmatched junction bases: 2. Germline V gene lookup returns CDR1 MDHEN and CDR2 SYDVKM. The CDR3 contains 13 residues. The CDR3 here is CASGTGGSEKLFF. For the CDR3, the DNA is TGTGCCAGCGGGACAGGGGGCTCTGAAAAACTGTTTTTT. The variable domain in full, completed from reference TRBV28 and TRBJ1-4, reads DVKVTQSSRYLVKRTGEKVFLECVQDMDHENMFWYRQDPGLGLRLIYFSYDVKMKEKGDIPEGYSVSREKKERFSLILESASTNQTSMYLCASGTGGSEKLFFGSGTQLSVL.

The chain joins TRBV28 to TRBJ2-1; 12 bases map to TRBD2. The CDR3 length is 16 residues. Trimming removed 4 bases from V and 6 bases from J; junction bases left unmatched: 7. CDR1 MDHEN and CDR2 SYDVKM come from the germline V gene. CDR3 in amino acids: CASSSRLAGDRNEQFF. CDR3 coding DNA: TGTGCCAGCAGTTCAAGACTAGCGGGAGATCGCAATGAGCAGTTCTTC.

This chain uses TRBV13 with TRBJ2-7; D is possibly TRBD1 or TRBD2 (5 bases each). Germline CDR1 PRHDT, CDR2 FYEKMQ (reference sequence). V was shortened by 0 bases and J by 3 bases, with 9 bases between the two germline ends. The CDR3 spans 14 residues. The CDR3 loop reads CASSLGERGYEQYF. In DNA form, the CDR3 reads TGTGCCAGCAGCTTAGGCGAGAGGGGCTACGAGCAGTACTTC.

This chain links TRBV7-9 with TRBJ1-4; D perhaps matches TRBD1 (5 bases). Germline V lookup: CDR1 SEHNR, CDR2 FQNEAQ (reference sequence). This CDR3 is 14 amino acids long. Trimming removed 5 bases from V and 8 bases from J, with 15 bases in between. DNA for the CDR3: TGTGCCAGCAGCCACCGGGACGGAGCGGAAAAACTGTTTTTT. Translating gives CASSHRDGAEKLFF.

This clone appeared once. The chain recombines TRBV3-1 (or the pseudogene TRBV3-2) with TRBJ2-5; tentative D call: TRBD1 (6 bases). The germline V gene has CDR1 LGHDT and CDR2 YNNKEL (reference sequence). This CDR3 region has 15 residues. Trimming left V 1 base short and J 3 bases short, with 12 bases between. Here the CDR3 reads CASSQGQGKEETQYF. CDR3 in DNA: TGTGCCAGCAGCCAAGGCCAGGGGAAGGAAGAGACCCAGTACTTC.

The chain carries TRBV29-1 and TRBJ2-3; D possibly uses TRBD1 or TRBD2 (6 bases each). Germline lookup yields CDR1 SQVTM and CDR2 ANQGSEA. The ends were cut back, 5 bases at V and 6 bases at J, with 18 bases in the middle. CDR3 length: 14 residues. CDR3: CSVTTGRNADTQYF. CDR3 in DNA: TGCAGCGTTACTACAGGGAGGAATGCGGATACGCAGTATTTT.

The chain has TRBV27 and TRBJ2-7; TRBD1 matches at 8 bases. The CDR3 loop spans 13 amino acids. V trimming: 5 bases; J trimming: 6 bases; junction bases outside the gene matches: 6. From germline, CDR1 is MNHEY and CDR2 SMNVEV (reference sequence). The CDR3 sequence: CASSQGTGPEQYF. The CDR3 nucleotides are TGTGCCAGCAGTCAGGGGACAGGACCCGAGCAGTACTTC.

The chain recombines TRBV5-1 with TRBJ1-4, with 9 bases matching TRBD1. With 3 bases clipped from V and 7 bases from J, the junction kept 4 bases outside the gene matches. The germline V gene encodes CDR1 SGHRS and CDR2 YFSETQ. The CDR3 totals 14 residues. CDR3 nucleotides: TGCGCCAGCAGCTCGGGACAGGGAGTTGAAAAACTGTTTTTT. Encoded protein: CASSSGQGVEKLFF.

This clone was found once. The rearrangement uses TRBV4-3 and TRBJ2-7; D may be TRBD1 (6 bases). The ends were cut back, 4 bases at V and 3 bases at J, with 16 bases in the middle. Germline assignment: CDR1 LGHNA and CDR2 YSLEER. CDR3 size: 15 residues. The CDR3 sequence is CASSLYREWGYEQYF. The CDR3, as DNA: TGCGCCAGCAGCCTGTACAGGGAATGGGGCTACGAGCAGTACTTC.

The chain carries TRBV6-5 and TRBJ1-5; maybe TRBD1 (5 bases). This CDR3 has 14 residues. V was shortened by 2 bases and J by 6 bases, with 11 bases between the two germline ends. Germline values: CDR1 MNHEY, CDR2 SVGAGI. The CDR3 region has the DNA TGTGCCAGCAGTTACGGGGGGGAGGGTCAGCCCCAGCATTTT. Translated: CASSYGGEGQPQHF.

Comment on this clone: Other DNA sequences in the same sample also yield this CDR3. The CDR3 nucleotides are TGTGCCAGCAGGAGGACAGGCGGCAATCAGCCCCAGCATTTT. Translating it yields CASRRTGGNQPQHF. The J gene is TRBJ1-5, the V gene TRBV2; TRBD1 matches at 7 bases. The CDR3 covers 14 residues. Germline CDR1 reads SNHLY; CDR2 reads FYNNEI. V dropped 6 bases and J dropped 2; count of bases not matched to a gene: 4.

This rearrangement joins TRBV7-2 to TRBJ2-7, with 9 bases that match TRBD2. Trimming removed 2 bases from V and 0 bases from J; junction bases left unmatched: 2. The CDR3 is made up of 15 amino acids. Germline CDR1 is SGHTA and CDR2 is FQGNSA. In DNA, the CDR3 is TGTGCCAGCAGCTTAACGACTAGCGGCTCCTACGAGCAGTACTTC. It encodes CASSLTTSGSYEQYF. Full variable domain (missing parts from reference TRBV7-2 and TRBJ2-7): GAGVSQSPSNKVTEKGKDVELRCDPISGHTALYWYRQSLGQGLEFLIYFQGNSAPDKSGLPSDRFSAERTGGSVSTLTIQRTQQEDSAVYLCASSLTTSGSYEQYFGPGTRLTVT.

Only one count was recorded for this clone. V and J are TRBV12-3 or TRBV12-4 and TRBJ2-1, with TRBD1 matching over 9 bases. There are 13 residues in the CDR3. V shed 5 bases and J 7 bases; nucleotides not matched to a gene: 3. CDR3 DNA sequence: TGTGCCAGCAGTACAGGGGGCGTTAATGAGCAGTTCTTC. This encodes CASSTGGVNEQFF.

V usage is TRBV18 and J usage is TRBJ2-5; D is ambiguous. With 0 bases removed from V and 4 bases from J, the gap between germline ends came to 15 bases. Germline V CDR1 and CDR2: KGHSH, LQKENI. This CDR3 has 16 residues. CDR3 bases: TGTGCCAGCTCACCACCGCAGGTAGGAGTGAGAGAGACCCAGTACTTC. This encodes CASSPPQVGVRETQYF.

The V and J genes are TRBV3-1 (or the pseudogene TRBV3-2) and TRBJ2-7; D is possibly TRBD1 or TRBD2 (6 bases each). The CDR3 is 16 residues long. The V end lost 1 base, the J end lost 2 bases, and 15 bases lay between the germline ends. Germline-derived CDR1 and CDR2 are LGHDT and YNNKEL (reference sequence). The chain's CDR3 is CASSQVGGSVPYEQYF. The CDR3 DNA sequence: TGTGCCAGCAGCCAAGTAGGGGGGTCAGTACCCTACGAGCAGTACTTC.

V and J are TRBV4-2 and TRBJ2-6, with D unresolved. Looked up from germline, CDR1 is LGHNA and CDR2 is YNFKEQ. V shed 4 bases and J shed 0 bases, with 4 bases lying between them. This CDR3 comprises 14 residues. The chain's CDR3 is CASSRGSGANVLTF. Written as DNA, the CDR3 is TGTGCCAGCAGCCGGGGCTCTGGGGCCAACGTCCTGACTTTC.

This rearrangement joins TRBV29-1 to TRBJ2-2, with TRBD2 matching 9 bases. CDR3 length: 14 residues. Per the germline V gene, CDR1 is SQVTM and CDR2 is ANQGSEA. The junction had 3 bases not matched to a gene; V was cut back by 7 bases and J by 0 bases. The CDR3 DNA is TGCAGCGGGGCTAGCGGGACGAACACCGGGGAGCTGTTTTTT. Its translation is CSGASGTNTGELFF.

The J gene is TRBJ1-2, the V gene TRBV25-1; 10 bases map to TRBD1. Unmatched junction bases numbered 12, after V lost 8 bases and J lost 6 bases. Germline CDR1 reads MGHDK; CDR2 reads SYGVNS. The CDR3 is 15 amino acids. The CDR3: CASRRGTGDSDGYTF. In DNA, the CDR3 is TGTGCCAGCCGTCGGGGGACAGGGGATAGTGATGGCTACACCTTC.